The sequence of this T cell receptor beta chain was determined in a study of blood T cell repertoires in COVID-19. Clones were sequenced by immunoSEQ multiplex PCR, and TCRdb holds only the in-frame ones, with some missing. The sample shows 140,000 or so clones, over 80% of them seen only once. The CDR3 has 14 amino acids. Trimming at V came to 5 bases and at J to 8 bases, leaving 8 bases not matched to a gene. In germline, CDR1 is KGHSH, CDR2 LQKENI. Sequencing input: peripheral blood. This rearrangement joins TRBV18 to TRBJ1-4, with 7 bases aligning to TRBD1. The TCR sequence derives from a man between 50 and 59 years old who had recovered from COVID-19. The CDR3 reads CASSADRLEEKLFF. CDR3 nucleotide sequence: TGTGCCAGCTCAGCGGACAGGTTGGAAGAAAAACTGTTTTTT. Filled out from reference TRBV18 and TRBJ1-4, the complete variable domain reads NAGVMQNPRHLVRRRGQEARLRCSPMKGHSHVYWYRQLPEEGLKFMVYLQKENIIDESGMPKERFSAEFPKEGPSILRIQQVVRGDSAAYFCASSADRLEEKLFFGSGTQLSVL.